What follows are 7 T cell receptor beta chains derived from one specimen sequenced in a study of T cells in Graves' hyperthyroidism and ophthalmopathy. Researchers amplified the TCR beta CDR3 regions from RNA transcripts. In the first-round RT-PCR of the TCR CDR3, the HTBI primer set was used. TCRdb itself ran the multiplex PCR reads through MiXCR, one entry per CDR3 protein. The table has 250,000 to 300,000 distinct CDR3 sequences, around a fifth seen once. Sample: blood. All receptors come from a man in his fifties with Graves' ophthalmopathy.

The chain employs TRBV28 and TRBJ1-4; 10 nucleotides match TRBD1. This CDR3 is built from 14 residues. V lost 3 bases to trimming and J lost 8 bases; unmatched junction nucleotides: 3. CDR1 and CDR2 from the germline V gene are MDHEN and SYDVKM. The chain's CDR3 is CASSFPGQGEKLFF. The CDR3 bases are TGTGCCAGCAGTTTCCCGGGACAGGGGGAAAAACTGTTTTTT.

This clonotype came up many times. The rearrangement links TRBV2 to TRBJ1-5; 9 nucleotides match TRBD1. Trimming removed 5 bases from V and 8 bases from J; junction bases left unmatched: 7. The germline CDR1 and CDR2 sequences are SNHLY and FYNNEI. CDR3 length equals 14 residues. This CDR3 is CASSSDGDREPQHF. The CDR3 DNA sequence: TGTGCCAGCAGTTCCGACGGGGACAGGGAGCCCCAGCATTTT. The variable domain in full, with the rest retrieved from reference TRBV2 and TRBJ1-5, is EPEVTQTPSHQVTQMGQEVILRCVPISNHLYFYWYRQILGQKVEFLVSFYNNEISEKSEIFDDQFSVERPDGSNFTLKIRSTKLEDSAMYFCASSSDGDREPQHFGDGTRLSIL.

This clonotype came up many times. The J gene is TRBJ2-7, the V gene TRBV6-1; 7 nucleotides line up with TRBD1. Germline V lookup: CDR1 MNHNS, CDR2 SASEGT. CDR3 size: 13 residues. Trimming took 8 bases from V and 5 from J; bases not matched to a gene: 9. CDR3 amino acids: CASVRDRIHEQYF. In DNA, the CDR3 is TGTGCCAGCGTCCGGGACAGAATCCACGAGCAGTACTTC.

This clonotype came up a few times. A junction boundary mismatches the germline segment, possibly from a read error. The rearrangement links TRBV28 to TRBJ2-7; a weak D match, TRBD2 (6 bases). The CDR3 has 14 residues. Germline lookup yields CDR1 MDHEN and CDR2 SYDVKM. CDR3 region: CASGLGGFYYEQYF. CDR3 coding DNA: TGTGCCAGCGGTTTGGGAGGCTTTTACTACGAGCAGTACTTC.

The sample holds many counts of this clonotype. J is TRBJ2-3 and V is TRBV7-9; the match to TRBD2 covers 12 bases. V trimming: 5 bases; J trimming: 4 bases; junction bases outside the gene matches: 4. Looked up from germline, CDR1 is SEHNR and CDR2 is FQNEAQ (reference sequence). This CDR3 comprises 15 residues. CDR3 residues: CASSQGLAGSDTQYF. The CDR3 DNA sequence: TGTGCCAGCAGCCAAGGACTAGCGGGATCAGATACGCAGTATTTT.

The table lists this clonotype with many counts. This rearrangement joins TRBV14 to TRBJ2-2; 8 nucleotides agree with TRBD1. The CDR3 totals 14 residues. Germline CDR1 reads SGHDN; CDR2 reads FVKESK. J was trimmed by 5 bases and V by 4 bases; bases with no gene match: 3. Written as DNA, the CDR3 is TGTGCCAGCAGCCCTAGGACAGGGACCGGGGAGCTGTTTTTT. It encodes CASSPRTGTGELFF.

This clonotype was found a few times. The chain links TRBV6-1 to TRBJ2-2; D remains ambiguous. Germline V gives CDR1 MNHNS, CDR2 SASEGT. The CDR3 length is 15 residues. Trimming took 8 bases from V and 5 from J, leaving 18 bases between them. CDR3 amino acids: CASRLVGWKTGELFF. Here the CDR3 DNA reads TGTGCCAGCCGCTTGGTAGGGTGGAAGACCGGGGAGCTGTTTTTT.